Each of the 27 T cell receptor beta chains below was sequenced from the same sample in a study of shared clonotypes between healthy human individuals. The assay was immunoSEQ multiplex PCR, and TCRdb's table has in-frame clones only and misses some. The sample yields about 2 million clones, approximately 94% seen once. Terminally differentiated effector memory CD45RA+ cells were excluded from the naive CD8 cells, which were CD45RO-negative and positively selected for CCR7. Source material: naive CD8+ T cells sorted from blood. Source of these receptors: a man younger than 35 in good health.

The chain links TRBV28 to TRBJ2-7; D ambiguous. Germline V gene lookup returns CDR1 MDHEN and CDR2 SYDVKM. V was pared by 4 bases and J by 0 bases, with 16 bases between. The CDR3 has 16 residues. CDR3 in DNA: TGTGCCAGCAGTTCCCTTGCCGGCGAGACCTCCTACGAGCAGTACTTC. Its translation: CASSSLAGETSYEQYF.

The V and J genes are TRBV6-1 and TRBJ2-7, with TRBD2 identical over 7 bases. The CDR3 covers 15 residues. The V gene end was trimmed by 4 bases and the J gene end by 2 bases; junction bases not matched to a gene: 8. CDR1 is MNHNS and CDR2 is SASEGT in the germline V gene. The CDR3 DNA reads TGTGCCAGCAGTGTCTCGGCGGGGGAAACCTACGAGCAGTACTTC. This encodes CASSVSAGETYEQYF.

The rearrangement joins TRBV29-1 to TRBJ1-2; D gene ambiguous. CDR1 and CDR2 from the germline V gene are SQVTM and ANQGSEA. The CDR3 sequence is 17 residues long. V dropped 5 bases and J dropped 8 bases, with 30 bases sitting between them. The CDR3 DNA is TGCAGCGTTTATCATATAACGTCGGGCAGTCCCACCCTGGGCTACACCTTC. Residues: CSVYHITSGSPTLGYTF.

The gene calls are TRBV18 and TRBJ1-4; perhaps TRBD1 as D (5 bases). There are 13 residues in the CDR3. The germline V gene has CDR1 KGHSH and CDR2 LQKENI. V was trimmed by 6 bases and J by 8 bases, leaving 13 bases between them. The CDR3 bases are TGTGCCAGCTCGCCGCCGGGGCTCGAAAAACTGTTTTTT. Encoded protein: CASSPPGLEKLFF.

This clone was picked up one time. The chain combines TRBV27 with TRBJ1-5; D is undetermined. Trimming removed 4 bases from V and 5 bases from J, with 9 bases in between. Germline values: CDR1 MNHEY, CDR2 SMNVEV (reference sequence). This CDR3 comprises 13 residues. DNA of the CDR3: TGTGCCAGCAGTTCTGGGGTGCATCAGCCCCAGCATTTT. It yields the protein CASSSGVHQPQHF.

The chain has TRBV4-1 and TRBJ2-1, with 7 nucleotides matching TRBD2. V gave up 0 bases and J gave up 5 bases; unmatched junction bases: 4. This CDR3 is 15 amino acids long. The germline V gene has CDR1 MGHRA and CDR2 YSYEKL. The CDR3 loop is CASSQDPGGHNEQFF. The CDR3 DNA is TGCGCCAGCAGCCAAGATCCGGGGGGACACAATGAGCAGTTCTTC.

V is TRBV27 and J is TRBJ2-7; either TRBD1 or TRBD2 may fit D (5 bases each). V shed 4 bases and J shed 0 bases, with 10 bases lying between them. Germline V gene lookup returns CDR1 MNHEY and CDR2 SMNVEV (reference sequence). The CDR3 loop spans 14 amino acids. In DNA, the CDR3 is TGTGCCAGCAGTTCCTGGGACGGCTCCTACGAGCAGTACTTC. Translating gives CASSSWDGSYEQYF.

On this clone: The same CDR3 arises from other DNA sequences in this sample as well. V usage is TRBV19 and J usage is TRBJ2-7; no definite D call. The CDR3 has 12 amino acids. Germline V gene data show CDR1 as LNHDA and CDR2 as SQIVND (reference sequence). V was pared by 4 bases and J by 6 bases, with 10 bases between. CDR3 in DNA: TGTGCCAGTAGTAATCCTCCCGGCGAGCAGTACTTC. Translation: CASSNPPGEQYF.

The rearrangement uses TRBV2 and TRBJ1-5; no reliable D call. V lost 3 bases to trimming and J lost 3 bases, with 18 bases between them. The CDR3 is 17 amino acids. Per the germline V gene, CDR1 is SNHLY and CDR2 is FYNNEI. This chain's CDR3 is CASSDGVSVLDNQPQHF. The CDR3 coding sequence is TGTGCCAGCAGTGATGGTGTTTCGGTTTTGGACAATCAGCCCCAGCATTTT.

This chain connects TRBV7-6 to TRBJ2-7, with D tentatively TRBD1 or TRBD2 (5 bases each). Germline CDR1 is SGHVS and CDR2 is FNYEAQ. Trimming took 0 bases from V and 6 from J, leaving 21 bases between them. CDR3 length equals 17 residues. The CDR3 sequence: CASSLAGSPPGRTEQYF. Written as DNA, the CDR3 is TGTGCCAGCAGCTTAGCGGGCTCCCCCCCAGGGAGAACCGAGCAGTACTTC.

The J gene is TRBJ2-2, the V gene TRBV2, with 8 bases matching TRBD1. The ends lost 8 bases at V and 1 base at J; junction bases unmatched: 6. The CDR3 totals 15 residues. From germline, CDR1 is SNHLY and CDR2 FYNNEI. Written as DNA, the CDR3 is TGTGCCAGCGACTCAGGGGGCAAGAACACCGGGGAGCTGTTTTTT. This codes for CASDSGGKNTGELFF.

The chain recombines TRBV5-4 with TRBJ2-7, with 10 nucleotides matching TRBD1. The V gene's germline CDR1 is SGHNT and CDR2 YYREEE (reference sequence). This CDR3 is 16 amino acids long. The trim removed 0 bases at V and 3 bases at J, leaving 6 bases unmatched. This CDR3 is CASSLATGTGDYEQYF. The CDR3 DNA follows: TGTGCCAGCAGCTTGGCCACCGGGACAGGGGACTACGAGCAGTACTTC.

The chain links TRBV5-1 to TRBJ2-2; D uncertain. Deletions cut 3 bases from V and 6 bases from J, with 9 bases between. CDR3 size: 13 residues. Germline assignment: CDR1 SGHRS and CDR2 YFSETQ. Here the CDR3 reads CASSSLRPGELFF. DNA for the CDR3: TGCGCCAGCAGCTCACTGCGGCCCGGGGAGCTGTTTTTT.

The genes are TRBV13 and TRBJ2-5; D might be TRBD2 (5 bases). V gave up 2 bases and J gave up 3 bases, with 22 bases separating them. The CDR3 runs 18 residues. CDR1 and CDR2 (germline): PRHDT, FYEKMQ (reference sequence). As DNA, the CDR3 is TGTGCCAGCAGCTTAAGTGGGAGCCTAAGGCGGTTCGAAGAGACCCAGTACTTC. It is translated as CASSLSGSLRRFEETQYF.

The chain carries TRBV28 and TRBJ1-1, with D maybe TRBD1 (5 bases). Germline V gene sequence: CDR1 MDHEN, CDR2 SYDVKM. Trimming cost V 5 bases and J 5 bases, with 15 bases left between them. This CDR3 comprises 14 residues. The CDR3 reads CASSPVWGLTEAFF. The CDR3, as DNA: TGTGCCAGCAGTCCCGTATGGGGGTTAACTGAAGCTTTCTTT.

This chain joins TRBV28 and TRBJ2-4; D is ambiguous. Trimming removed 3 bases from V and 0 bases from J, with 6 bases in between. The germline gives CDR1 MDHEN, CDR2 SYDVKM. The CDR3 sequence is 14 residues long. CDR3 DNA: TGTGCCAGCAGTTTCAGAGTAGCCAAAAACATTCAGTACTTC. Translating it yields CASSFRVAKNIQYF.

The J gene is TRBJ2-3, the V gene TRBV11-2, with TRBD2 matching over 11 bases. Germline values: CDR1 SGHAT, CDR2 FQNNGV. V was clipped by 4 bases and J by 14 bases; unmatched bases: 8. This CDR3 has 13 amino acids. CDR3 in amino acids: CASSWGSGGASYF. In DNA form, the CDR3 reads TGTGCCAGCAGCTGGGGTAGCGGGGGGGCCTCGTATTTT.

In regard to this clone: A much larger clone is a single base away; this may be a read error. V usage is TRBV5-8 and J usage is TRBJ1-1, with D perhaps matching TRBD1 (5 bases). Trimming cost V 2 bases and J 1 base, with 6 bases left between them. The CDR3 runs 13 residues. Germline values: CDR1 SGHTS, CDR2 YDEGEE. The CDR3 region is CASSLGANTEAFF. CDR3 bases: TGTGCCAGCAGCTTAGGGGCGAACACTGAAGCTTTCTTT. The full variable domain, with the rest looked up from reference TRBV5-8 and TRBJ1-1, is EAGVTQSPTHLIKTRGQQATLRCSPISGHTSVYWYQQALGLGLQFLLWYDEGEERNRGNFPPRFSGRQFPNYSSELNVNALELEDSALYLCASSLGANTEAFFGQGTRLTVV.

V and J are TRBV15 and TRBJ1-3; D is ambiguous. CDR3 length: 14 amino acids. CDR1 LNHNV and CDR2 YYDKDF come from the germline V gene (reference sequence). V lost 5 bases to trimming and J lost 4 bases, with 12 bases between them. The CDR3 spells CATSPALSGNTIYF. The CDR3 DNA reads TGTGCCACCAGCCCCGCCCTTTCAGGAAACACCATATATTTT.

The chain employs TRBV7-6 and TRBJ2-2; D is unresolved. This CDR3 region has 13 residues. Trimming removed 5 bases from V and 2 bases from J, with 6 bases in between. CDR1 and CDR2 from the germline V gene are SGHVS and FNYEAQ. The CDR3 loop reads CASSKVNTGELFF. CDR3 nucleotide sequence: TGTGCCAGCAGCAAGGTTAACACCGGGGAGCTGTTTTTT.

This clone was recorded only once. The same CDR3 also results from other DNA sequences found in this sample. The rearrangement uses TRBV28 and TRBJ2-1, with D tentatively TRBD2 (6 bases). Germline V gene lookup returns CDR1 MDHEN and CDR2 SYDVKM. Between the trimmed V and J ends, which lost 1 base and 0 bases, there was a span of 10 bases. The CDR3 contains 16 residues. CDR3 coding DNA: TGTGCCAGCAGTTTATATCGGGGGAGCTCCTACAATGAGCAGTTCTTC. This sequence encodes CASSLYRGSSYNEQFF.

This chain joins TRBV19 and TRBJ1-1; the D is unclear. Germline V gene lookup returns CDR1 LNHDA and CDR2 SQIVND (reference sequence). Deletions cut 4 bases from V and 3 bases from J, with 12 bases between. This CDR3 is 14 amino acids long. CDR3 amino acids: CASSRTGPDTEAFF. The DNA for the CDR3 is TGTGCCAGTAGTAGAACCGGTCCCGACACTGAAGCTTTCTTT.

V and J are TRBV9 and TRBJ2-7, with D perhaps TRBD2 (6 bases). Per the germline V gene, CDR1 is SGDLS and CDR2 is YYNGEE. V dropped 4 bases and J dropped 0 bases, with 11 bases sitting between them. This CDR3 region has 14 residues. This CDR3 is CASSPRGYSYEQYF. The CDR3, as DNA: TGTGCCAGCAGCCCGCGGGGCTACTCCTACGAGCAGTACTTC.

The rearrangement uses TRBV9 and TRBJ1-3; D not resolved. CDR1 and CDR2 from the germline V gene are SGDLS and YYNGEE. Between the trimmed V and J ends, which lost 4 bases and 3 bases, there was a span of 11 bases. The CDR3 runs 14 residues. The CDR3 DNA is TGTGCCAGCAGCCCCGACACCCATGGAAACACCATATATTTT. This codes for CASSPDTHGNTIYF.

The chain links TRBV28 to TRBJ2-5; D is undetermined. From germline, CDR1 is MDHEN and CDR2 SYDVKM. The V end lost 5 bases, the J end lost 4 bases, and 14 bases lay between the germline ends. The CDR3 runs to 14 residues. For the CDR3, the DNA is TGTGCCAGCAGTACCGTCGACTCCGGAGAGACCCAGTACTTC. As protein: CASSTVDSGETQYF.

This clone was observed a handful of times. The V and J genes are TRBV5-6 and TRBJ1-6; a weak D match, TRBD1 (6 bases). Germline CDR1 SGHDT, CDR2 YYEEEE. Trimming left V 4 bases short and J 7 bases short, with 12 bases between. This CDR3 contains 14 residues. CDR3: CASSAQGGNSPLHF. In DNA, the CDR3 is TGTGCCAGCAGCGCACAGGGTGGGAATTCACCCCTCCACTTT.

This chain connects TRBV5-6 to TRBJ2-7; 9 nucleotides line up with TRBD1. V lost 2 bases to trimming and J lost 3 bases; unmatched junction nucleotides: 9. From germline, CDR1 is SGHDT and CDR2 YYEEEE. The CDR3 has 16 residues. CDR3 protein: CASSFSSGTGLYEQYF. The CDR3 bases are TGTGCCAGCAGCTTCTCTTCCGGGACAGGGCTCTACGAGCAGTACTTC. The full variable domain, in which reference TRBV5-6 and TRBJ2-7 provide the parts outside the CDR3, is DAGVTQSPTHLIKTRGQQVTLRCSPKSGHDTVSWYQQALGQGPQFIFQYYEEEERQRGNFPDRFSGHQFPNYSSELNVNALLLGDSALYLCASSFSSGTGLYEQYFGPGTRLTVT.